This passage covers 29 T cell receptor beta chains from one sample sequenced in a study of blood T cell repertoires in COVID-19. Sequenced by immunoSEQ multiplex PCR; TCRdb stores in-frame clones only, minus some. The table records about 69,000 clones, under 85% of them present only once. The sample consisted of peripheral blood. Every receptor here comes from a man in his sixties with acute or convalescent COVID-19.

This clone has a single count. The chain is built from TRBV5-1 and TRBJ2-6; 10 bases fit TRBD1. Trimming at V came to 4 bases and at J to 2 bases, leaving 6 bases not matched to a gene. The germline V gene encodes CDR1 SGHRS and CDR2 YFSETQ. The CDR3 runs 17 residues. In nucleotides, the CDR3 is TGCGCCAGCAGCAGACAGGGGGCCGGGACTGGGGCCAACGTCCTGACTTTC. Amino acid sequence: CASSRQGAGTGANVLTF.

This chain's CDR3 is CASSFMGRGLGSGNTIYF. Here the CDR3 DNA reads TGCGCCAGCAGCTTCATGGGCAGGGGGTTAGGCTCTGGAAACACCATATATTTT. This chain joins TRBV5-1 and TRBJ1-3; 7 bases match TRBD1. V lost 2 bases to trimming and J lost 0 bases; unmatched junction nucleotides: 11. Looked up from germline, CDR1 is SGHRS and CDR2 is YFSETQ. The CDR3 runs 18 residues.

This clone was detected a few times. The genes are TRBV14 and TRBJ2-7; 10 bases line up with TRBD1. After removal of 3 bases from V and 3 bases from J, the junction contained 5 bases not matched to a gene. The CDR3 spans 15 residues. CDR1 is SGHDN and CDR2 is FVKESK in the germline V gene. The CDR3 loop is CASSHRQGAIYEQYF. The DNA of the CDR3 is TGTGCCAGCAGCCATAGACAGGGGGCTATCTACGAGCAGTACTTC.

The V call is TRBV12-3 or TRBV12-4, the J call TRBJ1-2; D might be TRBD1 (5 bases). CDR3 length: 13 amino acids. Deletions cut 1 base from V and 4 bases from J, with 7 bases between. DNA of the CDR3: TGTGCCAGCAGTTTAGAGGGGCCCTATGGCTACACCTTC. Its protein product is CASSLEGPYGYTF.

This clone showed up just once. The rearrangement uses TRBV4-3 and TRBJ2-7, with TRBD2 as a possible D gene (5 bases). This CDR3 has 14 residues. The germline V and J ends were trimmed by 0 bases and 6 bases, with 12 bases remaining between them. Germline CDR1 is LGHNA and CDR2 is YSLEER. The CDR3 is CASSQELSSSEQYF. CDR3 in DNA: TGCGCCAGCAGCCAAGAGCTGTCTAGCTCCGAGCAGTACTTC.

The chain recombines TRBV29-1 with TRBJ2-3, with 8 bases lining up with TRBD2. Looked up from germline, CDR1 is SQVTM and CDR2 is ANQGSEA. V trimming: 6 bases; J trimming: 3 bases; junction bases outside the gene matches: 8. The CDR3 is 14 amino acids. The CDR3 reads CSVERGGLTDTQYF. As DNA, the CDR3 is TGCAGCGTAGAACGGGGGGGCCTGACAGATACGCAGTATTTT.

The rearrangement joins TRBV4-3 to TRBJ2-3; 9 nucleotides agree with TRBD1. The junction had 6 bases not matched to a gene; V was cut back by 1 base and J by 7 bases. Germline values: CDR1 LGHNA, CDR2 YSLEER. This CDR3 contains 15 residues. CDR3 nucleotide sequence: TGCGCCAGCAGCCAAGGGGGACAGGGTACAAATACGCAGTATTTT. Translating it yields CASSQGGQGTNTQYF.

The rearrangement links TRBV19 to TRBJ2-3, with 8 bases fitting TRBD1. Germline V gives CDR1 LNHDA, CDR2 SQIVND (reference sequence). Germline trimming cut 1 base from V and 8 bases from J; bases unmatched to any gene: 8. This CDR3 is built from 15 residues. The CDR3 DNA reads TGTGCCAGTAGTATAGGGAGCAGGGGGCAAGGTACGCAGTATTTT. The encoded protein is CASSIGSRGQGTQYF.

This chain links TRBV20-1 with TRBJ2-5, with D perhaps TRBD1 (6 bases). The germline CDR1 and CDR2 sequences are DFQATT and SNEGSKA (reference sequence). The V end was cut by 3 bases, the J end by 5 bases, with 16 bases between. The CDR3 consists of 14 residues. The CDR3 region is CSASYPRGVETQYF. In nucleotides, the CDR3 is TGCAGTGCTAGTTATCCCAGGGGCGTGGAGACCCAGTACTTC.

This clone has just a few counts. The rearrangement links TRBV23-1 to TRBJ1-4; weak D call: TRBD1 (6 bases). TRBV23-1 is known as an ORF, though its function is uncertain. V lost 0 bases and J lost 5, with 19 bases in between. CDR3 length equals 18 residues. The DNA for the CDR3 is TGCGCCAGCAGTCAATCGGGGCACAGGGTTCACAAAAATGAAAAACTGTTTTTT. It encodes CASSQSGHRVHKNEKLFF.

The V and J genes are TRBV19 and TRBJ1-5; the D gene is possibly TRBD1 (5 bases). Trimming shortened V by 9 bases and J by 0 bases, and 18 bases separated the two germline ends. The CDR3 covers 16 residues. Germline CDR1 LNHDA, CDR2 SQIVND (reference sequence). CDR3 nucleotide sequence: TGTGCCAGCTCGGGCAGGGCCAGATATAGCAATCAGCCCCAGCATTTT. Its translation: CASSGRARYSNQPQHF.

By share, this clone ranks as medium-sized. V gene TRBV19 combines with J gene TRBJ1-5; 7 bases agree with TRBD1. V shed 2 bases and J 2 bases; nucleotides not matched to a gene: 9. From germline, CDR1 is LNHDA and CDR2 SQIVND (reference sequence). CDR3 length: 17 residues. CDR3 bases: TGTGCCAGTAGTATACATATGCGACAGGGCGGCAATCAGCCCCAGCATTTT. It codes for CASSIHMRQGGNQPQHF.

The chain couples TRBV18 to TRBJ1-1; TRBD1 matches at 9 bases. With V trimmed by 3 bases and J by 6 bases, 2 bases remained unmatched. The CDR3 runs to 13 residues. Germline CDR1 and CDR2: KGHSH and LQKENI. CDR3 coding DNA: TGTGCCAGCTCACCGACAGGGGGGTCTGAAGCTTTCTTT. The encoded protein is CASSPTGGSEAFF.

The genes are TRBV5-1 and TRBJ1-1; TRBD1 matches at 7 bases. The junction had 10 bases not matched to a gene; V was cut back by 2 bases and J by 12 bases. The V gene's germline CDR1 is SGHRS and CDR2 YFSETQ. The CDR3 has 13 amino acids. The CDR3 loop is CASSFRQGIDSFF. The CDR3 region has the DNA TGCGCCAGCAGCTTCCGACAGGGAATAGATTCTTTCTTT. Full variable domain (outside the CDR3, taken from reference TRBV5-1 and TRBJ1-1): KAGVTQTPRYLIKTRGQQVTLSCSPISGHRSVSWYQQTPGQGLQFLFEYFSETQRNKGNFPGRFSGRQFSNSRSEMNVSTLELGDSALYLCASSFRQGIDSFFGQGTRLTVV.

CDR3 sequence (DNA): TGTGCCAGCAGCAAAGTGTCTAAGCGACGAACACAGGGTGTGGGTCCTCTGCCACACGATACGCAGTATTTT. This sequence encodes CASSKVSKRRTQGVGPLPHDTQYF. J is TRBJ2-3 and V is TRBV21-1; TRBD1, the table's D call, was not compared with the DNA. TRBV21-1 is reported as a pseudogene. This CDR3 contains 24 residues.

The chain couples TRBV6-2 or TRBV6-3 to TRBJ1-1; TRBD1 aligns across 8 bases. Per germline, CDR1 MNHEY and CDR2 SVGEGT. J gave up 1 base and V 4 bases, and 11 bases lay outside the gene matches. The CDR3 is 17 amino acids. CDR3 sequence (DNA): TGTGCCAGCAGTTCTCTCAGGGGGCGAGATCCGAACACTGAAGCTTTCTTT. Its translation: CASSSLRGRDPNTEAFF.

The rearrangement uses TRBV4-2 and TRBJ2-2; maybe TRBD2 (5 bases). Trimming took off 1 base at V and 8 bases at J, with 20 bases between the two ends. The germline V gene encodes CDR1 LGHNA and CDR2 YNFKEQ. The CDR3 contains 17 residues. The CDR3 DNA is TGTGCCAGCAGCCAAGGGGTCGGACTTTCTCTAGTGGGGGAGCTGTTTTTT. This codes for CASSQGVGLSLVGELFF.

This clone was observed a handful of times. CDR3 DNA sequence: TGTGCCAGTAGTCCTGCTGGACAGTACTGGAGCACTGAAGCTTTCTTT. Translation: CASSPAGQYWSTEAFF. The chain couples TRBV19 to TRBJ1-1; D is perhaps TRBD1 (6 bases). The CDR3 is 16 residues long. CDR1 is LNHDA and CDR2 is SQIVND in the germline V gene (reference sequence). V was clipped by 5 bases and J by 4 bases, with 20 bases between them.

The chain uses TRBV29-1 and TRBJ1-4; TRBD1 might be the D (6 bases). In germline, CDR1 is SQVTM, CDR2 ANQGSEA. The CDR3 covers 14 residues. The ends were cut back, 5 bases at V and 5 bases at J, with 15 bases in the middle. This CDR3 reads CSVTGGPSNEKLFF. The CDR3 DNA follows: TGCAGCGTTACGGGGGGGCCGTCAAATGAAAAACTGTTTTTT.

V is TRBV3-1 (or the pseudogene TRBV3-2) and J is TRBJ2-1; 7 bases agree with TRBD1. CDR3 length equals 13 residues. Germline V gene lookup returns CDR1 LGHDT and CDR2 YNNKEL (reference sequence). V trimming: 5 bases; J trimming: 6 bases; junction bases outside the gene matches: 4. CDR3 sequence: CASSTGDGNEQFF. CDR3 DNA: TGTGCCAGCAGCACAGGGGACGGCAATGAGCAGTTCTTC.

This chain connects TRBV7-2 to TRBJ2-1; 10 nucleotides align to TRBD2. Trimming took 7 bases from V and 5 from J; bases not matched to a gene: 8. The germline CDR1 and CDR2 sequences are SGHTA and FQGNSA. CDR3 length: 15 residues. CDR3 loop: CASIPKRGGDNEQFF. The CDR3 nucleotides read TGTGCCAGCATCCCTAAGCGGGGGGGCGACAATGAGCAGTTCTTC.

The CDR3 DNA reads as TGTGCCAGCAACGGACAGGGCCCCGGGAATTCACCCCTCCACTTT. It specifies CASNGQGPGNSPLHF. The chain uses TRBV6-5 and TRBJ1-6, with 8 bases lining up with TRBD1. From germline, CDR1 is MNHEY and CDR2 SVGAGI. The trim removed 7 bases at V and 7 bases at J, leaving 9 bases unmatched. The CDR3 covers 15 residues.

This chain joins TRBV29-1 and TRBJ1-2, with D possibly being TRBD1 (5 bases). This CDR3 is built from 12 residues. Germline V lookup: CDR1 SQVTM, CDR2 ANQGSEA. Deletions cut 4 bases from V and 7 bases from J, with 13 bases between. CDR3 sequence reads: CSVGGGSIGYTF. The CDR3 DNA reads TGCAGCGTTGGGGGGGGTTCGATTGGCTACACCTTC.

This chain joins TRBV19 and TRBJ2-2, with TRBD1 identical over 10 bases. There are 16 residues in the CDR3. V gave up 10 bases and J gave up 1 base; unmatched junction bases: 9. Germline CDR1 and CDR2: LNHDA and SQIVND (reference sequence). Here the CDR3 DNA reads TGTGCCACCAGAAACCGGGACAGGGGGAACACCGGGGAGCTGTTTTTT. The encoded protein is CATRNRDRGNTGELFF.

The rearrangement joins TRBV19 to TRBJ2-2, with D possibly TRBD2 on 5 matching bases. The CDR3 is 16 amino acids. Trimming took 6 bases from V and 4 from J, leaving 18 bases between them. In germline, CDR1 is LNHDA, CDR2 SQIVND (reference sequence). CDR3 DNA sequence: TGTGCCAGTAGAAGGGAGCAGCCGGGGAGCACCGGGGAGCTGTTTTTT. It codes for CASRREQPGSTGELFF.

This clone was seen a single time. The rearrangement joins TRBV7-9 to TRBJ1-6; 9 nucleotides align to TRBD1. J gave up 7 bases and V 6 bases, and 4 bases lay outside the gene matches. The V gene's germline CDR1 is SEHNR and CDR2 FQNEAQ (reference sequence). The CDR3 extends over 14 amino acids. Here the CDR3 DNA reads TGTGCCAGCAGACCCGGACAGGGGAATTCACCCCTCCACTTT. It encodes CASRPGQGNSPLHF. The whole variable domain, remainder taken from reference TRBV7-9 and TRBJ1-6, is DTGVSQNPRHKITKRGQNVTFRCDPISEHNRLYWYRQTLGQGPEFLTYFQNEAQLEKSRLLSDRFSAERPKGSFSTLEIQRTEQGDSAMYLCASRPGQGNSPLHFGNGTRLTVT.

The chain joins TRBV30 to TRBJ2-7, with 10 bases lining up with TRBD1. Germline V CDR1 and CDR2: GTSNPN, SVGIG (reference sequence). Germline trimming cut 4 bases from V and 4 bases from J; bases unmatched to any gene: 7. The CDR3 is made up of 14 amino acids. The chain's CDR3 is CAWTEGDRGYEQYF. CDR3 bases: TGTGCCTGGACCGAGGGGGACAGGGGATACGAGCAGTACTTC.

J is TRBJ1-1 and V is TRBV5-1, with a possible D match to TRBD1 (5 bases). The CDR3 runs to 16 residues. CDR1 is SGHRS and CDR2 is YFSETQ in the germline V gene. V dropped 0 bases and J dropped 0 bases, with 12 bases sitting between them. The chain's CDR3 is CASSLVDSSLNTEAFF. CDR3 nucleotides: TGCGCCAGCAGCTTGGTCGACAGCTCCTTGAACACTGAAGCTTTCTTT.

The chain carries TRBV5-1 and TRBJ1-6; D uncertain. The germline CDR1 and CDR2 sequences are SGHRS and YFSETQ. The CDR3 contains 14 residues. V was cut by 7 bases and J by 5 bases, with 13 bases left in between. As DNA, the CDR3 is TGCGCCAGCCGGCTGGGCGGGGATAATTCACCCCTCCACTTT. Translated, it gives CASRLGGDNSPLHF.